This entry concerns a single T cell receptor beta chain. No antigen is known for it. The PCR was carried out with 60 Vbeta primers and 13 Jbeta primers. TCRdb's table, derived via immunoSEQ multiplex PCR, lists solely in-frame clones and lacks some. The sample shows 55,000 to 70,000 clones, around 78% of them seen only once. This CDR3 contains 13 residues. Trimming removed 5 bases at V and 5 bases at J, with 12 bases between. Germline CDR1 and CDR2: SNHLY and FYNNEI. These data come from a study of cytomegalovirus exposure and HLA in healthy donors. Findings and limits, study-wide: A later analysis reportedly found fewer N-insertions in an Asian-associated ancestry cluster than the roughly 670-donor mean.

The genes are TRBV2 and TRBJ2-5; a weak D match, TRBD1 (6 bases). Sequenced: PBMCs. The clonotype was recovered from a man younger than 35 in good health and CMV-seropositive. The DNA for the CDR3 is TGTGCCAGCAGTAGAGGGGGAGAGGAGACCCAGTACTTC. It is translated as CASSRGGEETQYF.